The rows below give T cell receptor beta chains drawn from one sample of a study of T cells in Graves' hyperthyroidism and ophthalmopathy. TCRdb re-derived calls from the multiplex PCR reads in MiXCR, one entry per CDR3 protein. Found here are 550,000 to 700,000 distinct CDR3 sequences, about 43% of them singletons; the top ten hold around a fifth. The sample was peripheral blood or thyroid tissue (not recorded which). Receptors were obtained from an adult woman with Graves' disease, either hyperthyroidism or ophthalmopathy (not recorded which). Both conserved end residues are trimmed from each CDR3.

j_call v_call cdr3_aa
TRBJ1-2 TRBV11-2 ASSLDSGGRVNYGYT
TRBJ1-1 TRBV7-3 ASTLSPMNTEAF
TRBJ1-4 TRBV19 ASTVVGTGEEKLF
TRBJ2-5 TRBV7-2 ASSFGAGQETQY
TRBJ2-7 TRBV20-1 SALQGSYEQY
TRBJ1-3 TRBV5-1 ASSREGNTIY
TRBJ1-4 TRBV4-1 ASSREGIPTNEKLF
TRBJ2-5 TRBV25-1 ASSGDRGGQETQY
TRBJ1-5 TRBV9 ASSVGRGNQPQH
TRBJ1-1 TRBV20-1 RVTSGNTEAF
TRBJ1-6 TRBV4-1 ASSQDSLWRSPLH
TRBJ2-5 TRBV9 ASSARTDQETQY
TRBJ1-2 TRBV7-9 ASSLGQRTNYGYT
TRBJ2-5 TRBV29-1 SVERAGKTQY
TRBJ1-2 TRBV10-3 AIRDRVEDYGYT
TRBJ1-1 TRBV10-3 AISTGRLPDVNTEAF
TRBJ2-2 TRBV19 ASRKWGGTGELF
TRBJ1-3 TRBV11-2 ASSSTSGRETIY
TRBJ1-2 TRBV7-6 ASSRGQGGMGGYT
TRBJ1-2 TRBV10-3 GTRGGRIYGYT
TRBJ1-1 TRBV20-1 SARNTGTWAEAF
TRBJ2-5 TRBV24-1 ATSEAGTEETQY
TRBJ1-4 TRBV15 ATSLDRGTYEKLF
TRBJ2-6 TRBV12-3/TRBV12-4 ASSLRVNVLT
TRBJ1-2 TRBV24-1 ATSDPGYGYT
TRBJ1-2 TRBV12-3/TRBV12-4 ASSSLDSGGYT
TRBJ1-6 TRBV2 ASTDGGNSPLH
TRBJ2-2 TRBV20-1 SASPGELF
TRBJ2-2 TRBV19 ASSMRSNTGELF
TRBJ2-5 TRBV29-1 SEISQPQETQY
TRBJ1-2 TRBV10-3 AIRQGDGESGYT
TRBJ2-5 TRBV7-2 ASSSIAGAQETQY
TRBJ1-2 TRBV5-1 ASSVGGWA
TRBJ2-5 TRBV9 ASSVGTSGVQETQY
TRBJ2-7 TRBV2 ATKTGQGASYEQY
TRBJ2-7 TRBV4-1 ASSHGREQY
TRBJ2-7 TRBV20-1 SAQRVASPTKSYEQY
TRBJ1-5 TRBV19 ASTTTGFRSQPQH
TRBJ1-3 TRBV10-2 ASSQNRGGNTIY
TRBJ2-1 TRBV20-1 SPDGSTGYEQF
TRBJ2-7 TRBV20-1 SAGLAGNEQY
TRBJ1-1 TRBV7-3 ASRGAIFRAF
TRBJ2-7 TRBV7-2 ASSLAGPNYEQY
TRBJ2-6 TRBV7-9 ASSFPGLYGANVLT
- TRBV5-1 ASSRTSGSPYNEQF
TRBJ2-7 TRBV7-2 ASSFGKVYEQY
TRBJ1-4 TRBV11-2 ASSLNWEKLL
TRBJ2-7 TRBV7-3 ASQEYRDYEQY
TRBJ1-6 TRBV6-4 ASRDLADSPLH
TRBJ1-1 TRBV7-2 ASSLRGLPMNTEAF
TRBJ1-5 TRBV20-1 SLGGEYQPQH
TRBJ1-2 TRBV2 TSSFRQGDGGYT
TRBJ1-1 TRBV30 AWIRRDHTEAF
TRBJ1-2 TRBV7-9 ASKKTESDGYT
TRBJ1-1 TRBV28 ASIRQMNTEAF